This record looks at one TCR beta chain sequence and its context. Its specificity is unknown. The PCR made use of 60 Vbeta and 13 Jbeta primers. This table comes from immunoSEQ multiplex PCR, and its TCRdb copy is limited to in-frame clones, with some not included. The sample carries roughly 300,000 clones, roughly 89% recorded once. In germline, CDR1 is SQVTM, CDR2 ANQGSEA. The CDR3 sequence is 13 residues long. The ends were cut back, 1 base at V and 2 bases at J, with 7 bases in the middle. Among the donors, all were healthy bone marrow donors. The data belong to a study of cytomegalovirus exposure and HLA in healthy donors. General observations from the study: In a later analysis, TCR beta V- and J-gene trimming was associated with a missense DCLRE1C variant. Roughly uniform sequencing depth across donors was assumed, possibly incorrectly.

The source is a man aged 40-49 years in good health and CMV-seropositive. Input material: PBMCs. This chain joins TRBV29-1 and TRBJ2-3; no reliable D call. The CDR3, as DNA: TGCAGCGTTGAAGTTGGCCTCACAGATACGCAGTATTTT. Its translation: CSVEVGLTDTQYF.